This entry lists 8 T cell receptor beta chains sequenced from one sample in a study of T cell responses to AZD1222 COVID-19 vaccine (dated by TCRdb to about 2021). Explained via the paper, the time point label denotes: about 28 days (+/-7) after the second vaccine dose. The library came from the immunoSEQ multiplex PCR assay. In its TCRdb copy, this immuneACCESS table keeps in-frame sequences only and misses some clones. Where compared with another copy, unresolved V genes explain less than half of these, and the others have no known cause. Recorded for this sample are about 160,000 clones; 92% of them occurred a single time. The ten largest clones capture 1% to 1.4% of the sample. Here the sequenced sample was peripheral blood, taken 28 days after the second AZD1222 dose. The receptor source for this set is an adult who received the AZD1222 COVID-19 vaccine.

The rearrangement uses TRBV4-1 and TRBJ1-5; D is unclear. The CDR3 covers 15 residues. Trimming stripped 4 bases from V and 5 bases from J, with 15 bases between. Germline V gene sequence: CDR1 MGHRA, CDR2 YSYEKL. CDR3 protein: CASSLAELTDQPQHF. The CDR3 DNA sequence: TGCGCCAGCAGCCTCGCGGAATTGACGGATCAGCCCCAGCATTTT.

The chain is built from TRBV9 and TRBJ1-5; no clear D gene. V was pared by 5 bases and J by 2 bases, with 8 bases between. Germline V gene lookup returns CDR1 SGDLS and CDR2 YYNGEE. The CDR3 length is 13 residues. The CDR3 region is CASSRGGNQPQHF. CDR3 nucleotide sequence: TGTGCCAGCAGTCGGGGTGGCAATCAGCCCCAGCATTTT.

The chain employs TRBV19 and TRBJ1-5; D possibly corresponds to TRBD1 (5 bases). This CDR3 spans 13 amino acids. V was trimmed by 3 bases and J by 5 bases, leaving 8 bases between them. Germline CDR1 and CDR2: LNHDA and SQIVND (reference sequence). DNA of the CDR3: TGTGCCAGTAGTATGGGACGGGATCAGCCCCAGCATTTT. Translated: CASSMGRDQPQHF. Full variable domain (missing parts from reference TRBV19 and TRBJ1-5): DGGITQSPKYLFRKEGQNVTLSCEQNLNHDAMYWYRQDPGQGLRLIYYSQIVNDFQKGDIAEGYSVSREKKESFPLTVTSAQKNPTAFYLCASSMGRDQPQHFGDGTRLSIL.

The CDR3 reads CASSYSPEGGNTEAFF. The CDR3 DNA follows: TGTGCCAGCAGTTACTCCCCGGAGGGGGGTAACACTGAAGCTTTCTTT. The V call is TRBV6-6, the J call TRBJ1-1; a possible D gene is TRBD1 (6 bases). Between the trimmed V and J ends, which lost 0 bases and 2 bases, there was a span of 13 bases. Germline V gene lookup returns CDR1 MNHNY and CDR2 SVGAGI (reference sequence). CDR3 length: 16 residues.

V usage is TRBV21-1 and J usage is TRBJ1-5. TRBV21-1 is classified as a pseudogene. The CDR3 has 19 amino acids. CDR3 sequence (DNA): TGTGCCAGCAGCAAAGGATGTGGGAACAGCCCAAACCCAAATCAGCCCCAGCATTTT. The encoded protein is CASSKGCGNSPNPNQPQHF.

Only a few counts were recorded for this clone. The rearrangement links TRBV10-2 to TRBJ1-5; 8 nucleotides agree with TRBD1. This CDR3 has 15 residues. Trimming removed 3 bases from V and 6 bases from J; junction bases left unmatched: 7. The germline V gene has CDR1 WSHSY and CDR2 SAAADI. The CDR3 nucleotides are TGCGCCAGCAGTGATCTACAGGGGGATCTTCAGCCCCAGCATTTT. Its translation: CASSDLQGDLQPQHF.

This rearrangement joins TRBV5-4 to TRBJ1-1, with a possible D match to TRBD1 (5 bases). The germline V gene has CDR1 SGHNT and CDR2 YYREEE (reference sequence). This CDR3 has 15 amino acids. Trimming left V 4 bases short and J 1 base short, with 14 bases between. The CDR3 nucleotides are TGTGCCAGCAGCGGATTAGATCAGGGGAACACTGAAGCTTTCTTT. Protein product: CASSGLDQGNTEAFF.

This chain uses TRBV12-3 or TRBV12-4 with TRBJ1-2, with a weak D call TRBD1 (5 bases). The germline V and J ends were trimmed by 3 bases and 8 bases, with 13 bases remaining between them. The CDR3 loop spans 13 amino acids. The CDR3 sequence: CASSFTGPLGYTF. CDR3 nucleotide sequence: TGTGCCAGCAGTTTTACGGGGCCCCTGGGCTACACCTTC.